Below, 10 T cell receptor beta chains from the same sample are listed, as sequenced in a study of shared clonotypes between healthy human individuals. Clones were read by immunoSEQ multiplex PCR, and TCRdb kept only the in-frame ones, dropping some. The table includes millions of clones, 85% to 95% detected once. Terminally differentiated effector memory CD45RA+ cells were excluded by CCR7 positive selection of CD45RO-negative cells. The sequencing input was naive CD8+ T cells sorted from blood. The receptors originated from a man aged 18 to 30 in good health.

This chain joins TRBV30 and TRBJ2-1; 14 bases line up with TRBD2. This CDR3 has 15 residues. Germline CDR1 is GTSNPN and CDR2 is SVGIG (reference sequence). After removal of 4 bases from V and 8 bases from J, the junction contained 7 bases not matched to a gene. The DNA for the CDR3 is TGTGCCTGGACCTTGGGACTAGCGGGGGATCATGAGCAGTTCTTC. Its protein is CAWTLGLAGDHEQFF.

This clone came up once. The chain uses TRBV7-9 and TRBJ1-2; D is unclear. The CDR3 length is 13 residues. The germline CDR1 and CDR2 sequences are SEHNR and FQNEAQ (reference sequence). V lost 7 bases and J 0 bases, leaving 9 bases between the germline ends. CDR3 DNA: TGTGCCAGCACCCCCTCTACTAACTATGGCTACACCTTC. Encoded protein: CASTPSTNYGYTF. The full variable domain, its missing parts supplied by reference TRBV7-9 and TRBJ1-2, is DTGVSQNPRHKITKRGQNVTFRCDPISEHNRLYWYRQTLGQGPEFLTYFQNEAQLEKSRLLSDRFSAERPKGSFSTLEIQRTEQGDSAMYLCASTPSTNYGYTFGSGTRLTVV.

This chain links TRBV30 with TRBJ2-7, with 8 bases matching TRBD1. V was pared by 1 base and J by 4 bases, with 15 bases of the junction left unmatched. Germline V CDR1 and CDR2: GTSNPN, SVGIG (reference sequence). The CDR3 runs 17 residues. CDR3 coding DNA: TGTGCCTGGAGTGGAATTCGGACAGGGTTCGAGGGGTACGAGCAGTACTTC. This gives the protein CAWSGIRTGFEGYEQYF.

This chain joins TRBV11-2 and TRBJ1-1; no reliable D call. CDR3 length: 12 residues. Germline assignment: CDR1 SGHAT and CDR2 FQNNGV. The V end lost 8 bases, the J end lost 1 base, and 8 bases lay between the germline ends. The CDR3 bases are TGTGCCAGCCGTTGGTGGAACACTGAAGCTTTCTTT. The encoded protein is CASRWWNTEAFF.

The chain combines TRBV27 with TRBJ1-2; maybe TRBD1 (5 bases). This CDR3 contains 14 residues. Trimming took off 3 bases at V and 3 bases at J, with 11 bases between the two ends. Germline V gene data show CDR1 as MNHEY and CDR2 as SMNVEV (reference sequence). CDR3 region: CASSLGRVDYGYTF. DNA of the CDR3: TGTGCCAGCAGTTTGGGCAGGGTGGACTATGGCTACACCTTC.

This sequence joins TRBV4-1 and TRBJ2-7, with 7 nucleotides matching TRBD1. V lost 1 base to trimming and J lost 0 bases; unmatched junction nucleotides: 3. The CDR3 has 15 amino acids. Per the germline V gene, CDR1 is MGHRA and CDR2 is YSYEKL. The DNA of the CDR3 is TGCGCCAGCAGCCAAGCCGGGACAGTCTCCTACGAGCAGTACTTC. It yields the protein CASSQAGTVSYEQYF.

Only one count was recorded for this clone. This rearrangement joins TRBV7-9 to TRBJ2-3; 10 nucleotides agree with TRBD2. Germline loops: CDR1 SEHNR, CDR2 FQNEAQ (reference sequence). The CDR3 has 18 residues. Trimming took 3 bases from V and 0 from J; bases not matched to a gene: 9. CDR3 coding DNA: TGTGCCAGCAGCTTTGGGGGACTAGCGCGCACTAGCACAGATACGCAGTATTTT. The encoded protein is CASSFGGLARTSTDTQYF.

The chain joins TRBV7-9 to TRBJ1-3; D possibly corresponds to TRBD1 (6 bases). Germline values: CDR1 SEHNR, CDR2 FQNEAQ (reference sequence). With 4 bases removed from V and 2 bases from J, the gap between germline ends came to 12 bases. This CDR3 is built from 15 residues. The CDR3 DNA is TGTGCCAGCAGCTCGAAGGACAGACCTGGAAACACCATATATTTT. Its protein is CASSSKDRPGNTIYF.

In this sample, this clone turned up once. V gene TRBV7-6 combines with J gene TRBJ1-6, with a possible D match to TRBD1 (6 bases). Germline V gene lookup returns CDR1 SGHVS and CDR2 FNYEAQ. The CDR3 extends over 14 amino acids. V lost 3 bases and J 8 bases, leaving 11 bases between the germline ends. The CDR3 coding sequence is TGTGCCAGCAGCTTGGGGGCCGCGGATTCACCCCTCCACTTT. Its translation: CASSLGAADSPLHF.

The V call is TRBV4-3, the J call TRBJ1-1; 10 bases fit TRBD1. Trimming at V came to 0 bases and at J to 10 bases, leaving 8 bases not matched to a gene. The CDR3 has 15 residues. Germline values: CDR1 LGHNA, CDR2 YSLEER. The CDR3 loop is CASSQDLVWDRGAFF. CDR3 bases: TGCGCCAGCAGCCAAGATCTAGTGTGGGACAGGGGAGCTTTCTTT.